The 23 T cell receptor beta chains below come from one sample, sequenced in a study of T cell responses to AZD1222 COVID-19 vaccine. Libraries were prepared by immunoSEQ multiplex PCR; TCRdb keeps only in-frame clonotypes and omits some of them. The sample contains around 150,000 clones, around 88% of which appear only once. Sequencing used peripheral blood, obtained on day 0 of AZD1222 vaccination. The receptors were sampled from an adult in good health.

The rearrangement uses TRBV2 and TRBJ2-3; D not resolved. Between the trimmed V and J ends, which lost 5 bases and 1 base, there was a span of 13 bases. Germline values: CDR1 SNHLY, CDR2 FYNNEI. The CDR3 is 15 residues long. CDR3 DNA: TGTGCCAGCAGTAAGAGCAGGCTGGGCACAGATACGCAGTATTTT. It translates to CASSKSRLGTDTQYF.

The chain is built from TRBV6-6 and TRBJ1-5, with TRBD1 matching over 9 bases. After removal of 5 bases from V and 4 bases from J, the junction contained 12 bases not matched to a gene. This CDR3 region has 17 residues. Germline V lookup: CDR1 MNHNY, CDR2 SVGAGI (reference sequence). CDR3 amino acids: CASSPGQGGWGNQPQHF. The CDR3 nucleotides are TGTGCCAGCAGTCCGGGACAGGGCGGCTGGGGTAATCAGCCCCAGCATTTT.

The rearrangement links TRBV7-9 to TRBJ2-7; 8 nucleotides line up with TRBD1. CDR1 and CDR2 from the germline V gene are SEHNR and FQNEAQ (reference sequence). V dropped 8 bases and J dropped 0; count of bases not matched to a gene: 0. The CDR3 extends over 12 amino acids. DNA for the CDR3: TGTGCCAGCGGGACAGGCTCCTACGAGCAGTACTTC. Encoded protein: CASGTGSYEQYF.

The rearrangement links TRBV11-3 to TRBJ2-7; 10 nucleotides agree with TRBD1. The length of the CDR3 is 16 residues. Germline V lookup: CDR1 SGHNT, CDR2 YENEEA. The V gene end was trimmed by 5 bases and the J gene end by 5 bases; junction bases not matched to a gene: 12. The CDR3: CASSTRTGTGVDEQYF. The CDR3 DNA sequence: TGTGCCAGCAGCACCCGGACCGGGACAGGGGTGGACGAGCAGTACTTC.

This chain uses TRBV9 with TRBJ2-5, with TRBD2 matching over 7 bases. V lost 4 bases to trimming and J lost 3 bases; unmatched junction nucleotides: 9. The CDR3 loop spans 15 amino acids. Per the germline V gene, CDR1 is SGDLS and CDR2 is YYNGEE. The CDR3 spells CASSSDGGREETQYF. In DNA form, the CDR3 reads TGTGCCAGCAGCTCAGACGGGGGGAGGGAAGAGACCCAGTACTTC.

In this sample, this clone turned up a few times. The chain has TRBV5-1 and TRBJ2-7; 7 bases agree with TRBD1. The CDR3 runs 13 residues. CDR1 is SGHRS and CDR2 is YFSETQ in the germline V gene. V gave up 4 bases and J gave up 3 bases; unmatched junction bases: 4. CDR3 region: CASSARQGYEQYF. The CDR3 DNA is TGCGCCAGCAGCGCGCGACAGGGCTACGAGCAGTACTTC.

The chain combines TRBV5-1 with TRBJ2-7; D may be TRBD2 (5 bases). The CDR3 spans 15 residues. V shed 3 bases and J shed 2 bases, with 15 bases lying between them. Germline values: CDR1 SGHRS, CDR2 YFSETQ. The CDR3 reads CASSSDMGATYEQYF. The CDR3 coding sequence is TGCGCCAGCAGCTCCGATATGGGAGCAACCTACGAGCAGTACTTC.

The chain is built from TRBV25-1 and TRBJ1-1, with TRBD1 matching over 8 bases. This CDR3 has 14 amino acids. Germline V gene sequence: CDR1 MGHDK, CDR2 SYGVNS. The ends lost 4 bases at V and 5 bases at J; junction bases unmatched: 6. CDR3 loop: CASSVDRGRTEAFF. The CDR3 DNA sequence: TGTGCCAGCAGTGTCGACAGGGGCCGAACTGAAGCTTTCTTT.

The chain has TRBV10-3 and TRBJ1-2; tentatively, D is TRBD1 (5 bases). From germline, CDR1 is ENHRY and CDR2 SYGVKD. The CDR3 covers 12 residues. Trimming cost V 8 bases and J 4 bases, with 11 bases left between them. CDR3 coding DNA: TGTGCCATCTCCCCCGGGACCTATGGCTACACCTTC. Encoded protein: CAISPGTYGYTF.

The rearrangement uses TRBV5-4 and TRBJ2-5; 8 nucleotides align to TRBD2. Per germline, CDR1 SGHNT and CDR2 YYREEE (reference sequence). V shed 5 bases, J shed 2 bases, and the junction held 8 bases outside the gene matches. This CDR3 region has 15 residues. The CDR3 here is CASSPRSGSQETQYF. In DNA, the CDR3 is TGTGCCAGCAGTCCCAGGAGCGGGAGTCAAGAGACCCAGTACTTC.

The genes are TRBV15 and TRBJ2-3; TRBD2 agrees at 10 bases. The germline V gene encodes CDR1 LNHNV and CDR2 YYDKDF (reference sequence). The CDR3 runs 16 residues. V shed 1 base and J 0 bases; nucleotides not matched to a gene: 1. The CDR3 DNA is TGTGCCACCAGCAGAGGGACTAGCGGAAGCACAGATACGCAGTATTTT. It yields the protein CATSRGTSGSTDTQYF.

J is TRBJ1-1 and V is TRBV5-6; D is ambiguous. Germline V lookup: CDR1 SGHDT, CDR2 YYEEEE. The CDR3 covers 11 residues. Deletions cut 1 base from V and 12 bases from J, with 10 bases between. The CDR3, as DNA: TGTGCCAGCAGCTTGTCCGGAGAAACTTTCTTT. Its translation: CASSLSGETFF.

This CDR3 reads CASSLQGLYNEQFF. CDR3 DNA: TGTGCCAGCAGCTTACAGGGGTTGTATAATGAGCAGTTCTTC. The chain has TRBV7-9 and TRBJ2-1; a weak D match, TRBD1 (6 bases). CDR3 size: 14 residues. V was pared by 2 bases and J by 7 bases, with 12 bases between. Germline V gives CDR1 SEHNR, CDR2 FQNEAQ (reference sequence).

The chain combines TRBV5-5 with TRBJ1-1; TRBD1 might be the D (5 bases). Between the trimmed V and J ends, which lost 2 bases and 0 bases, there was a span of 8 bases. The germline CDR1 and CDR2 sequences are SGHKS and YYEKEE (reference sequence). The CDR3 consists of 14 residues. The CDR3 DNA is TGTGCCAGCAGCTTCCGACAGCTGAACACTGAAGCTTTCTTT. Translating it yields CASSFRQLNTEAFF.

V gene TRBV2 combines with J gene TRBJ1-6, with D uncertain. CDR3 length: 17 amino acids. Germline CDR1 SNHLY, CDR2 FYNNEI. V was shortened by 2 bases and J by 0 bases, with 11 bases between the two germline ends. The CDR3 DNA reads TGTGCCAGCAGTGAAAGGACGGCGAGCTCCTATAATTCACCCCTCCACTTT. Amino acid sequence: CASSERTASSYNSPLHF.

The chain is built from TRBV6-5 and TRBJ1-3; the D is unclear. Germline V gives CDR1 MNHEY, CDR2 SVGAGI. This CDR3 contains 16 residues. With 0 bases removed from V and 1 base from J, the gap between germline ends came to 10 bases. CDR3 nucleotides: TGTGCCAGCAGTTACTCTGAGGGCAAGTCTGGAAACACCATATATTTT. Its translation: CASSYSEGKSGNTIYF.

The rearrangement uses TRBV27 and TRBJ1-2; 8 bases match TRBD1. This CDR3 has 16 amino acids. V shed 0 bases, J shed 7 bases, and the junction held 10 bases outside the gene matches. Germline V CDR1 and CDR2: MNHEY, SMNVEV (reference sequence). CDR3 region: CASSLSVTGGSFGYTF. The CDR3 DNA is TGTGCCAGCAGTTTATCGGTTACAGGGGGTTCGTTTGGCTACACCTTC.

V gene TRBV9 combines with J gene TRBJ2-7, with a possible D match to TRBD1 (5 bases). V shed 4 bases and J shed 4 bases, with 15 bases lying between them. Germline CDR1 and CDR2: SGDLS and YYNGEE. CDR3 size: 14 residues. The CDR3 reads CASSPGQRSYEQYF. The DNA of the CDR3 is TGTGCCAGCAGCCCAGGGCAGCGTTCTTACGAGCAGTACTTC.

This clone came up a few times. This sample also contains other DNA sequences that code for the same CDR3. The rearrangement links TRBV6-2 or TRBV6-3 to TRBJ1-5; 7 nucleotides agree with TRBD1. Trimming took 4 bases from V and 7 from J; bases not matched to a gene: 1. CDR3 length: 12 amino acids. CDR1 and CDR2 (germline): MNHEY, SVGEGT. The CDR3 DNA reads TGTGCCAGCAGTTCAGGGGGGCAGCCCCAGCATTTT. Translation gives CASSSGGQPQHF.

CDR3 DNA sequence: TGTGCCTGGAGAAAACAGGGTCTCGGTCCAGGGACCCAGTACTTC. Protein sequence: CAWRKQGLGPGTQYF. The V and J genes are TRBV30 and TRBJ2-5; weak D call: TRBD1 (6 bases). Germline CDR1 GTSNPN, CDR2 SVGIG (reference sequence). V lost 3 bases and J 7 bases, leaving 21 bases between the germline ends. The CDR3 loop spans 15 amino acids.

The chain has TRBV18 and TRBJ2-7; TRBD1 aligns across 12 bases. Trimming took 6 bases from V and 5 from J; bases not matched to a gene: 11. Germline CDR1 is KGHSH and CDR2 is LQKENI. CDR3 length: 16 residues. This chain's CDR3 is CASSVLGQGANHEQYF. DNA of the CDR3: TGTGCCAGCTCCGTGTTGGGACAGGGGGCGAACCACGAGCAGTACTTC. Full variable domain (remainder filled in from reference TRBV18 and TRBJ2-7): NAGVMQNPRHLVRRRGQEARLRCSPMKGHSHVYWYRQLPEEGLKFMVYLQKENIIDESGMPKERFSAEFPKEGPSILRIQQVVRGDSAAYFCASSVLGQGANHEQYFGPGTRLTVT.

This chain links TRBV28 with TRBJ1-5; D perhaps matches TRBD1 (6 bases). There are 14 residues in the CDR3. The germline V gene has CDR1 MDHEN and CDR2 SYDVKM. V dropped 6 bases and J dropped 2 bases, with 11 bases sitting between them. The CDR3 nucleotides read TGTGCCAGCAGCCAGGGGAGGGGCAATCAGCCCCAGCATTTT. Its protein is CASSQGRGNQPQHF. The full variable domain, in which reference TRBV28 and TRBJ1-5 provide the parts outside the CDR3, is DVKVTQSSRYLVKRTGEKVFLECVQDMDHENMFWYRQDPGLGLRLIYFSYDVKMKEKGDIPEGYSVSREKKERFSLILESASTNQTSMYLCASSQGRGNQPQHFGDGTRLSIL.

CDR3 nucleotides: TGCGCCAGCAGCGGGGACACGGACGAGCAGTACTTC. It encodes CASSGDTDEQYF. This rearrangement joins TRBV5-1 to TRBJ2-7; perhaps TRBD1 as D (6 bases). This CDR3 has 12 residues. Germline CDR1 SGHRS, CDR2 YFSETQ. Trimming took off 4 bases at V and 5 bases at J, with 10 bases between the two ends.